This T cell receptor (beta chain) originates from a study of T cell changes during pregnancy in multiple sclerosis. Here immunoSEQ multiplex PCR was the method, and the copy in TCRdb shows in-frame clones only, minus some. In the table there are 100,000 to 130,000 clones, 85% to 95% of which are singletons. Germline V lookup: CDR1 MRHNA, CDR2 SNTAGT. Trimming removed 3 bases from V and 3 bases from J; junction bases left unmatched: 2. This CDR3 spans 14 amino acids. This TCR came from a female donor in good health, enrolled as a control in a pregnancy study. The chain couples TRBV6-4 to TRBJ2-3, with TRBD1 matching over 8 bases. The starting material was peripheral blood, obtained in the third trimester of pregnancy. CDR3 residues: CASSEGQATDTQYF. As DNA, the CDR3 is TGTGCCAGCAGTGAGGGACAGGCTACAGATACGCAGTATTTT.